Listed below are T cell receptor beta chains from one sample, sequenced in a study of tumor-infiltrating lymphocytes in localized non-small cell lung cancer. The repertoire was sequenced with immunoSEQ multiplex PCR; TCRdb's copy has only in-frame clones and lacks some. The sample holds 10,000 to 15,000 clones, approximately 90% seen once. The sample was lung tumor tissue. The receptors shown here come from a human donor with non-small cell lung cancer. The conserved cysteine and the conserved F or W are not part of the CDR3 here. D genes are given only for firm matches.

D: TRBD2; V: TRBV5-6; CDR3: ASSYWTSGKEGETQY
D: -; V: TRBV11-2; CDR3: ASSLDYPEGYSYEQY
D: -; V: TRBV2; CDR3: ASSDEGWGTEAF
D: TRBD2; V: TRBV2; CDR3: ASSQTSGRAGEQY
D: -; V: TRBV6-5; CDR3: ASRPDSASYNEQF
D: -; V: TRBV10-2; CDR3: ASSEMGGPDTQY
D: -; V: TRBV7-8; CDR3: ASSTRLHNYGYT
D: -; V: TRBV30; CDR3: AWRDLRKRVNLLNTEAF
D: -; V: TRBV7-7; CDR3: ASSLARGTEAF
D: TRBD2; V: TRBV28; CDR3: ASSSLAGAVNEQF
D: -; V: TRBV7-6; CDR3: ASSLGPGTQYEQY
D: -; V: TRBV7-9; CDR3: ASGSSSEQY
D: -; V: TRBV5-1; CDR3: ASSLSYSTDTQY
D: TRBD2; V: TRBV15; CDR3: ATSRDRAGAREQY
D: -; V: TRBV5-1; CDR3: ASSLSGGDTGELF
D: -; V: TRBV30; CDR3: AWRAPSSSSYEQY
D: -; V: TRBV28; CDR3: ASSPSWYEQY
D: TRBD1; V: TRBV5-6; CDR3: ASSPQRTGLETQY
D: -; V: TRBV6-6; CDR3: ASTKGRLTEAF
D: -; V: TRBV5-8; CDR3: ASSLRGHSYGYT
D: -; V: TRBV6-6; CDR3: ASSRQAGELF
D: -; V: TRBV5-1; CDR3: ASSLDGVLDTQY
D: -; V: TRBV18; CDR3: ASSPDRNQPQH
D: -; V: TRBV2; CDR3: ASTGDSPLYNEQF
D: -; V: TRBV30; CDR3: AWSVQGTSNEQF
D: -; V: TRBV5-6; CDR3: ASSLGSSGYEQY
D: TRBD2; V: TRBV30; CDR3: AWTGLAGANEQY
D: -; V: TRBV5-1; CDR3: ASSVRPGGSGSTDTQY
D: -; V: TRBV6-5; CDR3: ASTHGDTGELF
D: -; V: TRBV5-1; CDR3: ASSPPLAGVGHEQF
D: -; V: TRBV6-1; CDR3: ASSARETQGIQY
D: -; V: TRBV28; CDR3: ASSPYNTEAF
D: TRBD2; V: TRBV18; CDR3: ASSPGTSGVEY
D: -; V: TRBV6-6; CDR3: ASSYAPGWDTQY
D: TRBD1; V: TRBV10-3; CDR3: AISEERTGGYWRTGELF
D: TRBD1; V: TRBV7-8; CDR3: ASSPRTGAPGELF
D: -; V: TRBV29-1; CDR3: SVPLEADTQY
D: -; V: TRBV19; CDR3: ASSMGGAGNQPQH
D: TRBD2; V: TRBV28; CDR3: ASSFRRGAGDYEQY
D: -; V: TRBV6-1; CDR3: ASSEKDNYGYT
D: -; V: TRBV9; CDR3: ASSDWNTGELF
D: TRBD1; V: TRBV19; CDR3: ASSKSGTGFVSQPQH
D: -; V: TRBV7-9; CDR3: ASSLGATSTDTQY
D: -; V: TRBV6-6; CDR3: ASSYTGTDQPQH
D: -; V: TRBV6-1; CDR3: ASSRAVQGRFGYT
D: -; V: TRBV6-1; CDR3: ASSEGVTFREQY
D: TRBD2; V: TRBV5-1; CDR3: ASRRGLDLTGELF
D: -; V: TRBV5-1; CDR3: ASSLAPGLQETQY
D: -; V: TRBV5-1; CDR3: ASSFGARRETTDTQY
D: -; V: TRBV4-1; CDR3: ASSQDTGLPRRGQF